This T cell receptor (beta chain) was sequenced for a study of naive and memory T cell subsets. General observations from the study: Possibly reflecting memory cells re-expressing CD45RA, a few larger clonotypes occurred in naive repertoires, especially CD8.

V lost 2 bases and J 4 bases, leaving 21 bases between the germline ends. CDR3 size: 17 residues. Germline V lookup: CDR1 SQVTM, CDR2 ANQGSEA. The beta constant-region primer was an equimolar mix of two oligonucleotides covering TRBC1 and TRBC2. Four rounds of PCR amplified the ligated cDNA using nested alpha and beta constant-region primers plus SP2. TCRdb re-derived calls from the UMI-ligation and nested PCR reads in MiXCR, one entry per CDR3 protein. This table holds 150,000 or so distinct CDR3 sequences, approximately 22% found once. This clonotype was picked up a small number of times. Its antigen is not identified.

This sequence was found in a human donor in good health. Sequenced sample: naive CD4+ T cells from blood. V gene TRBV29-1 combines with J gene TRBJ2-1; possibly TRBD1 for D (5 bases). CDR3 bases: TGCAGCGTTGAATCCTGGGGCATGTCAGGGCCTTACAATGAGCAGTTCTTC. It yields the protein CSVESWGMSGPYNEQFF.